What follows are 21 T cell receptor beta chains derived from one specimen sequenced in a study of shared clonotypes between healthy human individuals. Libraries were prepared by immunoSEQ multiplex PCR; TCRdb keeps only in-frame clonotypes and omits some of them. The table records over 850,000 clones, roughly 74% of them present only once. The sample was memory CD4+ T cells from PBMCs. Subset specified: CD45RA-negative fraction. The receptors were gathered from a man aged 18 to 35 in good health. Some clones in this sample may be carry-over from other donors' samples.

The chain carries TRBV28 and TRBJ2-3, with TRBD2 matching 7 bases. The CDR3 has 15 residues. Unmatched junction bases numbered 7, after V lost 7 bases and J lost 0 bases. The germline gives CDR1 MDHEN, CDR2 SYDVKM. The CDR3 bases are TGTGCCAGCACCGGATCGGGACTAAGCACAGATACGCAGTATTTT. Protein sequence: CASTGSGLSTDTQYF.

The V and J genes are TRBV18 and TRBJ2-7; TRBD2 matches 7 bases. Germline trimming cut 5 bases from V and 4 bases from J; bases unmatched to any gene: 8. Germline CDR1 and CDR2: KGHSH and LQKENI. This CDR3 region has 14 residues. The CDR3 region is CASSKAGVAYEQYF. The CDR3, as DNA: TGTGCCAGCTCAAAGGCGGGAGTGGCGTACGAGCAGTACTTC.

The rearrangement joins TRBV30 to TRBJ1-1, with a possible D match to TRBD1 (6 bases). Germline lookup yields CDR1 GTSNPN and CDR2 SVGIG (reference sequence). The CDR3 sequence is 13 residues long. The V and J ends lost 7 bases and 0 bases respectively, with 12 bases between them. As DNA, the CDR3 is TGTGCCTCGGACAGAATGTTGAACACTGAAGCTTTCTTT. Its translation is CASDRMLNTEAFF.

This chain connects TRBV5-6 to TRBJ2-7; D unresolved. The CDR3 is 13 residues long. V was clipped by 2 bases and J by 6 bases, with 12 bases between them. Germline CDR1 and CDR2: SGHDT and YYEEEE. CDR3 DNA sequence: TGTGCCAGCAGCTTTAGGCCCCGATCCGAGCAGTACTTC. Its translation: CASSFRPRSEQYF.

This clone was counted a single time. The CDR3 protein is CASSPDWAYGYTF. The CDR3 DNA reads as TGTGCCAGCAGTCCGGACTGGGCCTATGGCTACACCTTC. This chain joins TRBV5-6 and TRBJ1-2; no reliable D call. The CDR3 is made up of 13 amino acids. Germline V gene sequence: CDR1 SGHDT, CDR2 YYEEEE. Trimming pared 5 bases from V and 4 bases from J, leaving 12 bases between. The variable domain in full, completed from reference TRBV5-6 and TRBJ1-2, reads DAGVTQSPTHLIKTRGQQVTLRCSPKSGHDTVSWYQQALGQGPQFIFQYYEEEERQRGNFPDRFSGHQFPNYSSELNVNALLLGDSALYLCASSPDWAYGYTFGSGTRLTVV.

V gene TRBV5-1 combines with J gene TRBJ2-3; TRBD2 matches at 14 bases. The CDR3 is 19 amino acids. Trimming removed 3 bases from V and 1 base from J; junction bases left unmatched: 10. Germline values: CDR1 SGHRS, CDR2 YFSETQ. This CDR3 is CASSSKPPGLAGGTDTQYF. For the CDR3, the DNA is TGCGCCAGCAGCTCAAAACCCCCGGGACTAGCGGGAGGCACAGATACGCAGTATTTT.

The chain combines TRBV18 with TRBJ1-1; D is uncertain. Trimming cost V 6 bases and J 6 bases, with 14 bases left between them. The CDR3 sequence is 13 residues long. Germline-derived CDR1 and CDR2 are KGHSH and LQKENI. CDR3 residues: CASSSISSAEAFF. CDR3 DNA sequence: TGTGCCAGCTCGTCGATCTCGAGCGCTGAAGCTTTCTTT.

This rearrangement joins TRBV9 to TRBJ2-5; TRBD2 aligns across 11 bases. Per the germline V gene, CDR1 is SGDLS and CDR2 is YYNGEE. The V segment lost 3 bases and the J segment 3 bases; nucleotides outside the gene matches: 1. The CDR3 has 14 residues. The CDR3 loop reads CASSELAGEETQYF. DNA for the CDR3: TGTGCCAGCAGCGAACTAGCGGGAGAAGAGACCCAGTACTTC.

The CDR3 sequence: CASSSPLAESYPTVTQYF. CDR3 in DNA: TGTGCCAGCAGCTCCCCCCTAGCGGAGAGCTACCCAACCGTTACGCAGTATTTT. The chain uses TRBV7-3 and TRBJ2-3, with 7 positions matching TRBD2. CDR3 size: 18 residues. The germline V gene has CDR1 SGHTA and CDR2 FQGTGA. Unmatched junction bases numbered 21, after V lost 4 bases and J lost 8 bases.

The rearrangement links TRBV7-2 to TRBJ1-2; D is unresolved. The CDR3 has 12 residues. V dropped 1 base and J dropped 1 base, with 1 base sitting between them. Germline V lookup: CDR1 SGHTA, CDR2 FQGNSA. This CDR3 is CASSLDNYGYTF. In DNA form, the CDR3 reads TGTGCCAGCAGCTTAGATAACTATGGCTACACCTTC.

To note about this clone: This same CDR3 is encoded by further DNA sequences in the sample. The chain recombines TRBV9 with TRBJ2-1; D uncertain. CDR1 and CDR2 from the germline V gene are SGDLS and YYNGEE. The germline V and J ends were trimmed by 0 bases and 5 bases, with 6 bases remaining between them. CDR3 size: 13 residues. CDR3 protein: CASSVVPDNEQFF. As DNA, the CDR3 is TGTGCCAGCAGCGTAGTCCCGGACAATGAGCAGTTCTTC.

With regard to this clone: The identical CDR3 is also encoded by other nucleotide sequences in the sample. This sequence joins TRBV7-3 and TRBJ2-3; TRBD2 matches 8 bases. CDR1 SGHTA and CDR2 FQGTGA come from the germline V gene. CDR3 length: 15 amino acids. J gave up 3 bases and V 2 bases, and 4 bases lay outside the gene matches. The DNA for the CDR3 is TGTGCCAGCAGCTTACTGAGCGGGAGAACAGATACGCAGTATTTT. It yields the protein CASSLLSGRTDTQYF.

The chain couples TRBV6-6 to TRBJ1-2; the match to TRBD1 covers 10 bases. The CDR3 loop spans 13 amino acids. Per germline, CDR1 MNHNY and CDR2 SVGAGI (reference sequence). The J segment lost 8 bases and the V segment lost 8 bases, leaving 8 bases of the junction unmatched. CDR3 amino acids: CASGETGGKGYTF. The DNA for the CDR3 is TGTGCCAGCGGCGAGACAGGGGGCAAGGGCTACACCTTC.

There are a few counts of this clone. The gene calls are TRBV7-3 and TRBJ2-1, with 7 bases aligning to TRBD1. CDR1 and CDR2 from the germline V gene are SGHTA and FQGTGA. The CDR3 runs to 14 residues. With 5 bases clipped from V and 5 bases from J, the junction kept 6 bases outside the gene matches. The chain's CDR3 is CASSQTGWHNEQFF. The CDR3 nucleotides are TGTGCCAGCAGCCAGACAGGGTGGCACAATGAGCAGTTCTTC.

This chain uses TRBV5-1 with TRBJ2-1; D remains ambiguous. CDR3 length equals 15 residues. CDR1 and CDR2 from the germline V gene are SGHRS and YFSETQ. Trimming stripped 1 base from V and 0 bases from J, with 8 bases between. CDR3 sequence (DNA): TGCGCCAGCAGCTTGTCGAGCCGCTCCTACAATGAGCAGTTCTTC. Translation gives CASSLSSRSYNEQFF.

The chain has TRBV30 and TRBJ2-5; either TRBD1 or TRBD2 may supply D (5 bases each). CDR1 is GTSNPN, CDR2 SVGIG, per germline (reference sequence). This CDR3 comprises 14 residues. Trimming removed 1 base at V and 1 base at J, with 10 bases between. CDR3 nucleotide sequence: TGTGCCTGGAGTGGGGGGAACCCCCAAGAGACCCAGTACTTC. Protein product: CAWSGGNPQETQYF.

The chain is built from TRBV7-7 and TRBJ2-2; D gene unclear. Germline CDR1 reads SSHAT; CDR2 reads FNYEAQ (reference sequence). This CDR3 region has 13 residues. V was trimmed by 2 bases and J by 4 bases, leaving 5 bases between them. CDR3 in DNA: TGTGCCAGCAGCTTATTGCCCACCGGGGAGCTGTTTTTT. Its translation is CASSLLPTGELFF. The whole variable domain, filled in from reference TRBV7-7 and TRBJ2-2, reads GAGVSQSPRYKVTKRGQDVTLRCDPISSHATLYWYQQALGQGPEFLTYFNYEAQPDKSGLPSDRFSAERPEGSISTLTIQRTEQRDSAMYRCASSLLPTGELFFGEGSRLTVL.

The rearrangement links TRBV4-1 to TRBJ2-1; possible D gene TRBD1, 6 bases. The CDR3 loop spans 14 amino acids. Trimming took off 4 bases at V and 7 bases at J, with 14 bases between the two ends. The germline CDR1 and CDR2 sequences are MGHRA and YSYEKL. The CDR3: CASSPGTYANEQFF. The CDR3 bases are TGCGCCAGCAGCCCCGGGACATATGCGAATGAGCAGTTCTTC.

The chain carries TRBV5-5 and TRBJ2-5; 9 bases agree with TRBD2. V lost 4 bases to trimming and J lost 9 bases; unmatched junction nucleotides: 16. This CDR3 has 16 residues. CDR1 SGHKS and CDR2 YYEKEE come from the germline V gene (reference sequence). The DNA for the CDR3 is TGTGCCAGCAGCCCCCGGTTGGCTAGCGGGACCCAGGCCCAGTACTTC. Its protein product is CASSPRLASGTQAQYF.

In this sample, this clone turned up many times. The rearrangement links TRBV6-6 to TRBJ2-3; D not certain. This CDR3 spans 13 amino acids. In germline, CDR1 is MNHNY, CDR2 SVGAGI (reference sequence). The V gene lost 3 bases and the J gene lost 4 bases, with 8 bases spanning the gap. The CDR3 loop reads CASSYGYSDTQYF. The CDR3 DNA sequence: TGTGCCAGCAGTTATGGTTACTCAGATACGCAGTATTTT.

Of note for this clone: Since a much larger clone is just one base distant, this may be a read error. Other nucleotide sequences from this sample produce the same CDR3. The chain joins TRBV5-1 to TRBJ2-3, with D unresolved. This CDR3 has 12 residues. Germline V CDR1 and CDR2: SGHRS, YFSETQ. V gave up 0 bases and J gave up 2 bases, with 1 base separating them. CDR3 DNA sequence: TGCGCCAGCAGCTTGGCCACAGATACGCAGTATTTT. Translating it yields CASSLATDTQYF.